This T cell receptor (beta chain) comes out of a study of blood T cell repertoires in COVID-19. About the study: Spain, Italy and the United States supplied samples that represented acute and convalescent COVID-19. PBMCs, B-cell-depleted T cells, or T cells provided the cDNA or gDNA that made up the material.

Between the trimmed V and J ends, which lost 7 bases and 2 bases, there was a span of 17 bases. CDR3 length: 15 residues. Germline V CDR1 and CDR2: SGHTA, FQGNSA. Methods used by the authors: From reference gene primer amplification, estimates of nucleated cell counts were derived. The table came from immunoSEQ multiplex PCR; TCRdb's copy has only in-frame clones and leaves some out. That table supplies the V and J calls and clone size; D and trimming were determined from the DNA. The table includes about 45,000 clones, approximately 88% detected once. The V and J genes are TRBV7-2 and TRBJ1-2; D uncertain. The receptor was derived from a human donor in a cohort sampled during active COVID-19. The sequenced material came from peripheral blood. The CDR3 loop is CASTEVSPGNYGYTF. CDR3 in DNA: TGTGCCAGCACCGAGGTTTCGCCTGGGAACTATGGCTACACCTTC.